The subject of this entry is one TCR beta chain. The sample originates from a study of shared clonotypes between healthy human individuals. In germline, CDR1 is MNHEY, CDR2 SVGAGI. Trimming took off 2 bases at V and 8 bases at J, with 15 bases between the two ends. The CDR3 contains 15 residues. Data came from immunoSEQ multiplex PCR; TCRdb stores just in-frame clones and leaves some out. The table records approximately 2.4 million clones, approximately 94% of them present only once. The receptor was derived from a man in his late teens or twenties in good health. Sequenced material: naive CD4+ T cells sorted from blood. Stated subset: CD45RA+ positively selected. This chain links TRBV6-5 with TRBJ1-4; D is unclear. The CDR3 DNA follows: TGTGCCAGCAGTTACGGAGGCAGTACCCGGGAAAAACTGTTTTTT. This codes for CASSYGGSTREKLFF.